These 5 T cell receptor beta chains came from one sample sequenced in a study of blood T cell repertoires in COVID-19. This table comes from immunoSEQ multiplex PCR, and its TCRdb copy is limited to in-frame clones, with some not included. The sample lists some 250,000 clones; approximately 91% were seen once. The specimen sequenced was PBMCs or T cells enriched from blood (not recorded which). The receptors here all came from a woman between 35 and 50 years old with acute COVID-19.

The chain has TRBV4-3 and TRBJ2-3; 7 bases fit TRBD1. This CDR3 is built from 20 residues. V lost 0 bases to trimming and J lost 7 bases; unmatched junction nucleotides: 22. Germline CDR1 reads LGHNA; CDR2 reads YSLEER. The chain's CDR3 is CASSQENGRGYGDDENTQYF. The CDR3 DNA follows: TGCGCCAGCAGCCAAGAGAATGGCAGGGGGTATGGAGACGATGAGAATACGCAGTATTTT.

The chain recombines TRBV10-3 with TRBJ1-5; TRBD1 is a possible D gene (5 bases). CDR1 and CDR2 from the germline V gene are ENHRY and SYGVKD. CDR3 length: 16 residues. The V end lost 0 bases, the J end lost 7 bases, and 16 bases lay between the germline ends. The CDR3, as DNA: TGTGCCATCAGTGAGTCTGGTGGGGCAGGGAAGCAGCCCCAGCATTTT. It is translated as CAISESGGAGKQPQHF.

The V call is TRBV11-2, the J call TRBJ2-3, with 7 bases matching TRBD2. Germline-derived CDR1 and CDR2 are SGHAT and FQNNGV. J lost 1 base, V lost 5 bases, and 9 bases had no gene match. The CDR3 extends over 16 amino acids. The CDR3 nucleotides are TGTGCCAGCAGCAGTAGAGGCGGGAGTCGCACAGATACGCAGTATTTT. Amino acid sequence: CASSSRGGSRTDTQYF. Using reference TRBV11-2 and TRBJ2-3 for the parts outside the CDR3, the full variable domain is EAGVAQSPRYKIIEKRQSVAFWCNPISGHATLYWYQQILGQGPKLLIQFQNNGVVDDSQLPKDRFSAERLKGVDSTLKIQPAKLEDSAVYLCASSSRGGSRTDTQYFGPGTRLTVL.

V usage is TRBV27 and J usage is TRBJ1-6, with 8 bases that match TRBD1. There are 14 residues in the CDR3. CDR1 and CDR2 from the germline V gene are MNHEY and SMNVEV (reference sequence). Trimming took 5 bases from V and 6 from J; bases not matched to a gene: 3. The CDR3 nucleotides are TGTGCCAGCAGTCCCAGGGGGCCTAATTCACCCCTCCACTTT. Translating gives CASSPRGPNSPLHF.

The rearrangement uses TRBV28 and TRBJ2-4; a possible D gene is TRBD1 (5 bases). Germline V lookup: CDR1 MDHEN, CDR2 SYDVKM. CDR3 length equals 17 residues. V lost 1 base, J lost 4 bases, and 17 bases lay in between. The CDR3 here is CASSLYTGLISKNIQYF. The CDR3 DNA reads as TGTGCCAGCAGTTTATATACAGGCCTGATATCGAAAAACATTCAGTACTTC.